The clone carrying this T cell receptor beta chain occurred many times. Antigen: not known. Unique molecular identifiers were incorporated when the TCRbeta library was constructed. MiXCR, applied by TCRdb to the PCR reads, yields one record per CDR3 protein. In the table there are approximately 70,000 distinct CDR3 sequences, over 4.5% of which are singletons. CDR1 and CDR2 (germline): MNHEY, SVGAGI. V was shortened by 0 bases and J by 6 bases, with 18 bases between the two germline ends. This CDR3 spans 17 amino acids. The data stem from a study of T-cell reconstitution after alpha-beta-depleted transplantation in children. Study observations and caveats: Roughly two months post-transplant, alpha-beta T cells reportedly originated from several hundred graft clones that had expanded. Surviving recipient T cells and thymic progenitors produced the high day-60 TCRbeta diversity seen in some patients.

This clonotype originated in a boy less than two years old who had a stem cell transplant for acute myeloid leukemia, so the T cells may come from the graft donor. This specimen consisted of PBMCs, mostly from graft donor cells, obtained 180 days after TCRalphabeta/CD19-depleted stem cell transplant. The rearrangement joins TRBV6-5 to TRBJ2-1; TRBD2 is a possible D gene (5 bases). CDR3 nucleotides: TGTGCCAGCAGTTACTCGACGGGCGGGCGGGTCGGCAATGAGCAGTTCTTC. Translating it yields CASSYSTGGRVGNEQFF.